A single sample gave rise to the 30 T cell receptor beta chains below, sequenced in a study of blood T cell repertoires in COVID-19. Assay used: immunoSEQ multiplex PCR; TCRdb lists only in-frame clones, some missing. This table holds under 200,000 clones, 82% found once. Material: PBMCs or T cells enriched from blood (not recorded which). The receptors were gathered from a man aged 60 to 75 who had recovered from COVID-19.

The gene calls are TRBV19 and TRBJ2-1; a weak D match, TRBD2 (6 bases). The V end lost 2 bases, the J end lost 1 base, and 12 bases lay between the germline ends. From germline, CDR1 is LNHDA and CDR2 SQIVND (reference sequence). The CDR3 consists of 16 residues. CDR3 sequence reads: CASSIRTGASYNEQFF. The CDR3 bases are TGTGCCAGTAGTATACGGACGGGAGCATCCTACAATGAGCAGTTCTTC.

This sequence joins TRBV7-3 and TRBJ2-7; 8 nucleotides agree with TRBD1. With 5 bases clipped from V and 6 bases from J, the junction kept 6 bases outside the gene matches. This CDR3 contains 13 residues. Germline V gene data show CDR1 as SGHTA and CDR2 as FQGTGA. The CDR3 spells CASSPRTGTEQYF. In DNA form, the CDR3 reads TGTGCCAGCAGCCCCCGGACAGGGACCGAGCAGTACTTC. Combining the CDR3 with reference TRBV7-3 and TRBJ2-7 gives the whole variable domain GAGVSQTPSNKVTEKGKYVELRCDPISGHTALYWYRQSLGQGPEFLIYFQGTGAADDSGLPNDRFFAVRPEGSVSTLKIQRTERGDSAVYLCASSPRTGTEQYFGPGTRLTVT.

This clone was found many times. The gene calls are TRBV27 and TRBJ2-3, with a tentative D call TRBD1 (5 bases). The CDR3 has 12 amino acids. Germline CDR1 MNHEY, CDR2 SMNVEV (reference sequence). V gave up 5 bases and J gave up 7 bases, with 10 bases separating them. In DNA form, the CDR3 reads TGTGCCAGCAGTCCCCCAGGGAATACGCAGTATTTT. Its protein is CASSPPGNTQYF.

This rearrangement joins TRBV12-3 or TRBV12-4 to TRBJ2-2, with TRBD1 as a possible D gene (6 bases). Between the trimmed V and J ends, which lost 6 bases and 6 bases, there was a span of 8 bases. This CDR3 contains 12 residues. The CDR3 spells CASRGHSGELFF. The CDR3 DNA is TGTGCCAGCAGGGGACACTCCGGGGAGCTGTTTTTT.

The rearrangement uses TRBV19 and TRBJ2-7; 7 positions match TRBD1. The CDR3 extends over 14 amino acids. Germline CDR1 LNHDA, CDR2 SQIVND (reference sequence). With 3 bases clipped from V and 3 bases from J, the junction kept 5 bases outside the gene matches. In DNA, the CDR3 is TGTGCCAGTAGTATCCAGGGGGAGCTCTACGAGCAGTACTTC. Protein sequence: CASSIQGELYEQYF. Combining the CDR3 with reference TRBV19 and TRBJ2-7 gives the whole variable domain DGGITQSPKYLFRKEGQNVTLSCEQNLNHDAMYWYRQDPGQGLRLIYYSQIVNDFQKGDIAEGYSVSREKKESFPLTVTSAQKNPTAFYLCASSIQGELYEQYFGPGTRLTVT.

The CDR3 DNA follows: TGTGCCAGCAGCTTGGGGACAACCTACGAGCAGTACTTC. Translating gives CASSLGTTYEQYF. The genes are TRBV5-5 and TRBJ2-7, with D perhaps matching TRBD1 (5 bases). CDR1 and CDR2 from the germline V gene are SGHKS and YYEKEE (reference sequence). This CDR3 is built from 13 residues. Trimming removed 0 bases at V and 2 bases at J, with 6 bases between.

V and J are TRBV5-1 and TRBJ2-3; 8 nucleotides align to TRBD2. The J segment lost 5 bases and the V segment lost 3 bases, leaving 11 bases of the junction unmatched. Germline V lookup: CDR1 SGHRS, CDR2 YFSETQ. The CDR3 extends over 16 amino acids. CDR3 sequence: CASSSQNIAGLDTQYF. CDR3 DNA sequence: TGCGCCAGCAGCTCACAGAATATAGCGGGGTTAGATACGCAGTATTTT.

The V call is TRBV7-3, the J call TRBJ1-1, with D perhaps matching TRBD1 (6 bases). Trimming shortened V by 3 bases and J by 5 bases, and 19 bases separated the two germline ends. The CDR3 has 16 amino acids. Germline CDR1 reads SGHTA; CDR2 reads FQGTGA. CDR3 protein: CASSFLGGGRRTEAFF. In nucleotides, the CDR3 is TGTGCCAGCAGCTTTCTAGGGGGAGGGCGTAGAACTGAAGCTTTCTTT.

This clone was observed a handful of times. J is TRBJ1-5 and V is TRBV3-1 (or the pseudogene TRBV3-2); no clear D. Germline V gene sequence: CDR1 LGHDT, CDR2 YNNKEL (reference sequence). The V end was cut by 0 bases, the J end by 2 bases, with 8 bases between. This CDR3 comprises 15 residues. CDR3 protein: CASSQEVTGNQPQHF. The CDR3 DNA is TGTGCCAGCAGCCAAGAGGTTACAGGCAATCAGCCCCAGCATTTT.

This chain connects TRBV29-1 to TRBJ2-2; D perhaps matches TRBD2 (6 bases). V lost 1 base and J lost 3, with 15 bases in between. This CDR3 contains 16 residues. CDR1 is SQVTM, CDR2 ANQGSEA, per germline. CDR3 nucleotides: TGCAGCGTTGAAGTGGAGGGGAGTTTCGACACCGGGGAGCTGTTTTTT. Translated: CSVEVEGSFDTGELFF.

The CDR3: CASSPRETDTQYF. CDR3 coding DNA: TGTGCCAGTAGCCCTCGGGAAACAGATACGCAGTATTTT. The V gene is TRBV19, the J gene TRBJ2-3; maybe TRBD2 (5 bases). V was cut by 6 bases and J by 3 bases, with 10 bases left in between. CDR1 and CDR2 from the germline V gene are LNHDA and SQIVND (reference sequence). The CDR3 has 13 residues.

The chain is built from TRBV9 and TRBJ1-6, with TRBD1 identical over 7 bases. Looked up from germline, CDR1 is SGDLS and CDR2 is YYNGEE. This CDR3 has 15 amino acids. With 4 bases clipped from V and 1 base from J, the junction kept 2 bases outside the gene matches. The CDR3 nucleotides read TGTGCCAGCAGCAAGGGGGCTTCCTATAATTCACCCCTCCACTTT. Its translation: CASSKGASYNSPLHF.

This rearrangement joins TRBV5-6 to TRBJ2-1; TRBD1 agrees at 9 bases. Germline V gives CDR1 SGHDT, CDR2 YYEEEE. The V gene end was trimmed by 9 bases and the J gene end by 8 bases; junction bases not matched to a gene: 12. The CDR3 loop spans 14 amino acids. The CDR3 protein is CATHGTGRLYEQFF. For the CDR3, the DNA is TGTGCCACCCATGGGACAGGGAGGCTATATGAGCAGTTCTTC.

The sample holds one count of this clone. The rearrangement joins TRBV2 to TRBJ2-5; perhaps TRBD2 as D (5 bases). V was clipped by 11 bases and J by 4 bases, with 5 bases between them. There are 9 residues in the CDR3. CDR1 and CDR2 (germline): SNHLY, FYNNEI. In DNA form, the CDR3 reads TGTGCCGCGGGAGAGACCCAGTACTTC. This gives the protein CAAGETQYF.

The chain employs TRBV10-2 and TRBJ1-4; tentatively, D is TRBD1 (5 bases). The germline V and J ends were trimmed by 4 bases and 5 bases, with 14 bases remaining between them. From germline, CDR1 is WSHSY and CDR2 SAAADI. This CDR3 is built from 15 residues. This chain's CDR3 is CASSALGLKNEKLFF. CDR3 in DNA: TGCGCCAGCAGTGCCTTGGGACTGAAGAATGAAAAACTGTTTTTT.

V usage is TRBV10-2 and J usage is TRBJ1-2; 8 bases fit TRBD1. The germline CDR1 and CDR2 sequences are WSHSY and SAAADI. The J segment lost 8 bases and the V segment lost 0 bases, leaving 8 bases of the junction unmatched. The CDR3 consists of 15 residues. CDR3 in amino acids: CASSESTGTGGGYTF. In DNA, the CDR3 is TGCGCCAGCAGTGAGTCGACCGGGACAGGAGGCGGCTACACCTTC.

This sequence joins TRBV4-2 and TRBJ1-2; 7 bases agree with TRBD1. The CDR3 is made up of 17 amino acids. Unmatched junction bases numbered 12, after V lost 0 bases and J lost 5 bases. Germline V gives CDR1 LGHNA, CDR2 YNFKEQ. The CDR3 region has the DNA TGTGCCAGCAGCCAAGATTTAGGTCGACAGGGTCAGTATGGCTACACCTTC. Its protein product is CASSQDLGRQGQYGYTF.

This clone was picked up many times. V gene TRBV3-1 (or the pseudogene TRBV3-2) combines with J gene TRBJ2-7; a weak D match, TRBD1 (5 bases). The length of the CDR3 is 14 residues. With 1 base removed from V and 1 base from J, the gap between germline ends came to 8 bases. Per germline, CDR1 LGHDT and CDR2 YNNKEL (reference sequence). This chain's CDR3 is CASSQAGPSYEQYF. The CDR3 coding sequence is TGTGCCAGCAGCCAAGCAGGGCCTTCCTACGAGCAGTACTTC.

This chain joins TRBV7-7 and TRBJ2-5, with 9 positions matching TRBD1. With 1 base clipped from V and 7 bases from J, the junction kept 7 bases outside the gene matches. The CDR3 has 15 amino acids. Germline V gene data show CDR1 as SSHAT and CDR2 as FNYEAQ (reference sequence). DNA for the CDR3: TGTGCCAGCAGCTTAGGCACGGGACAGGGCGGGACCCAGTACTTC. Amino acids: CASSLGTGQGGTQYF.

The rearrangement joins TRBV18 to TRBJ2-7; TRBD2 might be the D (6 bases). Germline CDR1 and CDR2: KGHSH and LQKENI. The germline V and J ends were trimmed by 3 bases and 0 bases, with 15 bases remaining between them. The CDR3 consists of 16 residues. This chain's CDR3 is CASSPSKGRTSYEQYF. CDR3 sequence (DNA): TGTGCCAGCTCACCGTCAAAAGGGAGGACCTCCTACGAGCAGTACTTC.

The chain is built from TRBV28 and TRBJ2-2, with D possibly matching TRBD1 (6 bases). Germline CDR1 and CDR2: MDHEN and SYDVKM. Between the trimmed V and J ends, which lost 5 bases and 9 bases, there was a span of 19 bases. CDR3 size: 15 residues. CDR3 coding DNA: TGTGCCAGCAGTGATCTTCGGCTGGGGACAAGGGAGCTGTTTTTT. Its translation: CASSDLRLGTRELFF.

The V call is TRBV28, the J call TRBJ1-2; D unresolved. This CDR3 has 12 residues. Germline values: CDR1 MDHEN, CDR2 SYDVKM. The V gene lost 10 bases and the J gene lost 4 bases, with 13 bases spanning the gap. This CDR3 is CAISTRGYGYTF. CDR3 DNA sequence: TGTGCCATCTCAACGAGAGGCTATGGCTACACCTTC.

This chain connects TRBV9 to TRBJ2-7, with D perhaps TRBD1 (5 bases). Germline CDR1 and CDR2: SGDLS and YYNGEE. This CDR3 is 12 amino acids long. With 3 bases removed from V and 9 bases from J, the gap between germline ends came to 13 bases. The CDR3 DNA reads TGTGCCAGCAGCGGAGAAGGGGTGGTGCAGTACTTC. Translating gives CASSGEGVVQYF. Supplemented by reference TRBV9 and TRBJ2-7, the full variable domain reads DSGVTQTPKHLITATGQRVTLRCSPRSGDLSVYWYQQSLDQGLQFLIQYYNGEERAKGNILERFSAQQFPDLHSELNLSSLELGDSALYFCASSGEGVVQYFGPGTRLTVT.

CDR3 protein: CASSQSVLTIYF. CDR3 bases: TGTGCCAGCAGCCAAAGCGTCCTCACCATATATTTT. J is TRBJ1-3 and V is TRBV3-1 (or the pseudogene TRBV3-2); D ambiguous. Trimming shortened V by 2 bases and J by 9 bases, and 8 bases separated the two germline ends. Germline loops: CDR1 LGHDT, CDR2 YNNKEL (reference sequence). This CDR3 has 12 residues.

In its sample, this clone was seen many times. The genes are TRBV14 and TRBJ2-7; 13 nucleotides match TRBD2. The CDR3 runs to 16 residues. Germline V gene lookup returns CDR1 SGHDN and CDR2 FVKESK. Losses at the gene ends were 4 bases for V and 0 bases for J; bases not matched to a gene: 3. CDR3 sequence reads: CASSRGTSGTSYEQYF. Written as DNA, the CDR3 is TGTGCCAGCAGCCGTGGGACTAGCGGGACCTCCTACGAGCAGTACTTC.

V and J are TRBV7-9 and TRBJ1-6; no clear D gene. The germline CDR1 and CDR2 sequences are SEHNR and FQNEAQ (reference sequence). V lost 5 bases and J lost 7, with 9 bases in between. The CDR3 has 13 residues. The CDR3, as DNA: TGTGCCAGCAGCATGACAAACAATTCACCCCTCCACTTT. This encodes CASSMTNNSPLHF. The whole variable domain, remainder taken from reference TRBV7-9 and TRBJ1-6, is DTGVSQNPRHKITKRGQNVTFRCDPISEHNRLYWYRQTLGQGPEFLTYFQNEAQLEKSRLLSDRFSAERPKGSFSTLEIQRTEQGDSAMYLCASSMTNNSPLHFGNGTRLTVT.

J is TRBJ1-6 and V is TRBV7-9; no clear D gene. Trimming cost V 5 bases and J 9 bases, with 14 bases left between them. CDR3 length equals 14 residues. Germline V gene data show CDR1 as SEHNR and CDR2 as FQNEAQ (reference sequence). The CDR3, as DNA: TGTGCCAGCAGCGAGGGAAACGGAGTTTCACCCCTCCACTTT. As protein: CASSEGNGVSPLHF.

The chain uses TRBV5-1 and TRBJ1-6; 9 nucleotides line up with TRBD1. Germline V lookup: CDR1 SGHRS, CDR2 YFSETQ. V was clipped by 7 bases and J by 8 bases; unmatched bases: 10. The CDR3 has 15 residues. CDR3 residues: CASAGRDRVDSPLHF. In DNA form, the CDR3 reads TGCGCCAGCGCTGGCCGGGACAGGGTTGATTCACCCCTCCACTTT.

The CDR3 here is CASSITRLRNEQFF. CDR3 bases: TGTGCCAGTAGTATTACTAGGTTAAGGAATGAGCAGTTCTTC. The chain uses TRBV19 and TRBJ2-1; D perhaps matches TRBD2 (5 bases). The CDR3 is 14 amino acids. Trimming cost V 3 bases and J 7 bases, with 13 bases left between them. In germline, CDR1 is LNHDA, CDR2 SQIVND (reference sequence).

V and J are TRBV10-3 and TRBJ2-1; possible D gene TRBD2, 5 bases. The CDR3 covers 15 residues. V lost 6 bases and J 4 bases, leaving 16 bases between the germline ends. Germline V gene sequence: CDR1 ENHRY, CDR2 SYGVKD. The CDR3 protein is CAIRDSARTYNEQFF. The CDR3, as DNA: TGTGCCATCAGGGACTCGGCCAGAACTTACAATGAGCAGTTCTTC.